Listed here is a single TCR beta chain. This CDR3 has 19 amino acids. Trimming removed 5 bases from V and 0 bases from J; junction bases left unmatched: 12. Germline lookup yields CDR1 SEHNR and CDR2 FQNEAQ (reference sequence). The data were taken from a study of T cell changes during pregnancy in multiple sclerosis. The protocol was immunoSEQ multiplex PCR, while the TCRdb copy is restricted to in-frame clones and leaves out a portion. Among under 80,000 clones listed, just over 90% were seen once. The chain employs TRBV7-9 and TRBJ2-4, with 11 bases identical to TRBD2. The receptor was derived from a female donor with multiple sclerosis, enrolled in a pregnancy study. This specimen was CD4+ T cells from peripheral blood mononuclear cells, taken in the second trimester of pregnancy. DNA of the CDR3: TGTGCCAGCAGCCCCGGGACTAGCGGCGGGACTATAGCCAAAAACATTCAGTACTTC. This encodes CASSPGTSGGTIAKNIQYF.